What follows describes a single T cell receptor (beta chain). While infection was still active, Seattle patients were enrolled and then followed longitudinally. The data derive from a study of blood T cell repertoires in COVID-19. Study-wide context: Collection of acute and convalescent COVID-19 samples took place in the United States, Italy and Spain. In each case, the material was cDNA or gDNA derived from T cells, B-cell-depleted T cells, or PBMCs.

As processed by the authors: Amplifying reference gene primers gave estimates of nucleated cell counts. TCRdb's table, derived via immunoSEQ multiplex PCR, lists solely in-frame clones and lacks some. V and J calls and clone size are given by that table; D and trimming were obtained from the DNA. The table lists under 250,000 clones, about nine tenths of them singletons. This CDR3 region has 16 residues. The TCR sequence derives from a man aged 45-60 years with COVID-19, enrolled during active disease. The sequenced material came from peripheral blood. The V gene is TRBV21-1, the J gene TRBJ2-7; the listed D gene, TRBD1, was not tested against the DNA. TRBV21-1 is marked as a pseudogene. As DNA, the CDR3 is TGTGCCAGCAGCAAAGATACGGACACTACAACCTACGAGCAGTACTTC. Encoded protein: CASSKDTDTTTYEQYF.